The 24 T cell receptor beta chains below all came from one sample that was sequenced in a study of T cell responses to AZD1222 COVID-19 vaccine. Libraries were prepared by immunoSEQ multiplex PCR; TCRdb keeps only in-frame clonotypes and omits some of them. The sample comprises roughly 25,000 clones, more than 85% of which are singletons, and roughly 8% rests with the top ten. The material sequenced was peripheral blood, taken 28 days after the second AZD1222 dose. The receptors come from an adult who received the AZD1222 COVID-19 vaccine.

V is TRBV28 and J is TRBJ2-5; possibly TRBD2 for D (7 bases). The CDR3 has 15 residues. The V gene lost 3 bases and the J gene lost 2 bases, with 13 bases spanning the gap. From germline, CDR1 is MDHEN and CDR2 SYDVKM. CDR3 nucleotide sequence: TGTGCCAGCAGTTTCAAGGGGGGGTGGCAAGAGACCCAGTACTTC. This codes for CASSFKGGWQETQYF. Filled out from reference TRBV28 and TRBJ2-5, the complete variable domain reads DVKVTQSSRYLVKRTGEKVFLECVQDMDHENMFWYRQDPGLGLRLIYFSYDVKMKEKGDIPEGYSVSREKKERFSLILESASTNQTSMYLCASSFKGGWQETQYFGPGTRLLVL.

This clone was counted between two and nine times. The CDR3 DNA is TGTGCCAGCAGGCCCTCCGGGACAGGGGGGGTCAACTATGGCTACACCTTC. It translates to CASRPSGTGGVNYGYTF. This sequence joins TRBV28 and TRBJ1-2; 11 bases agree with TRBD1. Germline lookup yields CDR1 MDHEN and CDR2 SYDVKM. The CDR3 extends over 17 amino acids. V lost 6 bases to trimming and J lost 2 bases; unmatched junction nucleotides: 11.

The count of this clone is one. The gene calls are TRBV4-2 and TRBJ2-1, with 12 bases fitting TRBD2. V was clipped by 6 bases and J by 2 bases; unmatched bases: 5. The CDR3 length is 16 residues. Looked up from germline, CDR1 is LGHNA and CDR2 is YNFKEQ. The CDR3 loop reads CASSPLAGGPYNEQFF. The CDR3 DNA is TGTGCCAGCAGTCCCCTAGCGGGGGGGCCCTACAATGAGCAGTTCTTC.

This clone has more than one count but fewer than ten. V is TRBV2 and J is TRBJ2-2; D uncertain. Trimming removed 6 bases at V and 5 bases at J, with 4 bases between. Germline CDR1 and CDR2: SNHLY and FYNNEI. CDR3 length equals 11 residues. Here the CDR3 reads CASSETGELFF. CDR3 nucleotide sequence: TGTGCCAGCAGCGAGACCGGGGAGCTGTTTTTT.

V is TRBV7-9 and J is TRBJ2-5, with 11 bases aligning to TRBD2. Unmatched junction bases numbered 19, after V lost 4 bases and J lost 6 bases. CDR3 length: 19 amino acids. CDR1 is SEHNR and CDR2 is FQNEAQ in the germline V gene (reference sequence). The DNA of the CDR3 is TGTGCCAGCAGCTCCCTCATCGTTGGGACTAGCGGAGTGACGAAGACCCAGTACTTC. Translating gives CASSSLIVGTSGVTKTQYF.

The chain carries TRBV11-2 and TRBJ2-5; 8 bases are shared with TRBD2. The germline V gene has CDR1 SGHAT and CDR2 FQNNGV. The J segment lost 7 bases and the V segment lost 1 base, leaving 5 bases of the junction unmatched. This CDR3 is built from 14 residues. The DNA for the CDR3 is TGTGCCAGCAGCTTAGGTATAGCGGGGTCGACCCAGTACTTC. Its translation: CASSLGIAGSTQYF.

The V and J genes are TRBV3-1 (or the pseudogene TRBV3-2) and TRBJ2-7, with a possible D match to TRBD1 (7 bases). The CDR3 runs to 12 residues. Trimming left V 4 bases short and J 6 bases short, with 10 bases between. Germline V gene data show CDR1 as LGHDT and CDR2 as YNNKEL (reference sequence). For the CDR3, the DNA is TGTGCCAGCAGCCTTCAGGGGGGCGAGCAGTACTTC. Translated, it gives CASSLQGGEQYF.

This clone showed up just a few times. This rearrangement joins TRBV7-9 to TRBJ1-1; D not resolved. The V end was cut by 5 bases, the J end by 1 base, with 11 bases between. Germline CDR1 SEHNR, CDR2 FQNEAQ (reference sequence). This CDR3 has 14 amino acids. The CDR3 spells CASSVPWENTEAFF. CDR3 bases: TGTGCCAGCAGCGTCCCTTGGGAGAACACTGAAGCTTTCTTT.

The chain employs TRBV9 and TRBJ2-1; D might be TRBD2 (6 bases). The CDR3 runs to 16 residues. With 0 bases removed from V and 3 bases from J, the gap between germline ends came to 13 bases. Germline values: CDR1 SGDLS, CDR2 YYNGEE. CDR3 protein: CASSVALGGLYNEQFF. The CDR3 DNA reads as TGTGCCAGCAGCGTAGCTCTGGGGGGTCTCTACAATGAGCAGTTCTTC.

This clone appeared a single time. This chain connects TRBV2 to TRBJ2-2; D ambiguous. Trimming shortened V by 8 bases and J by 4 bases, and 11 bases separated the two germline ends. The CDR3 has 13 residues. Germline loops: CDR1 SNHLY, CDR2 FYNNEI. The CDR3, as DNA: TGTGCCAGCTCTCCCTCCCGCACCGGGGAGCTGTTTTTT. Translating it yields CASSPSRTGELFF.

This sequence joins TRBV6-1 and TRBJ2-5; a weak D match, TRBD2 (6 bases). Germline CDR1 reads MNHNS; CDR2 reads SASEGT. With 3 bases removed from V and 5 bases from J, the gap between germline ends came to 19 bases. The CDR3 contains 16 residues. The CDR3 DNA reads TGTGCCAGCAGTGACGCAGGAGAGGCGGGGTTCGAGACCCAGTACTTC. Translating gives CASSDAGEAGFETQYF.

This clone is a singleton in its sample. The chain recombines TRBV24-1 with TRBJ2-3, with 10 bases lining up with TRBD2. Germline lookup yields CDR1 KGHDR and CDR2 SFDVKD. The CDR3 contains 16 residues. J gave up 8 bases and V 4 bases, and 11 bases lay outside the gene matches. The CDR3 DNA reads TGTGCCACCAGTGAAATAGCGGGAGGTCCCTATAGTACGCAGTATTTT. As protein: CATSEIAGGPYSTQYF.

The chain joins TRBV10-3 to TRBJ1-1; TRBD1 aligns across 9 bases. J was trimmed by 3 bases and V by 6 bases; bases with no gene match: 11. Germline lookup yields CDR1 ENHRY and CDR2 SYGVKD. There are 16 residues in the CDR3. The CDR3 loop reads CAISPSNRGQDTEAFF. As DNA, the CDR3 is TGTGCCATCAGCCCATCTAACAGGGGGCAGGACACTGAAGCTTTCTTT.

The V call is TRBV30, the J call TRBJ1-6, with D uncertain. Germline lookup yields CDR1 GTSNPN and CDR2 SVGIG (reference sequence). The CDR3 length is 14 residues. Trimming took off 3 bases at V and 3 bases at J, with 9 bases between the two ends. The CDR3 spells CAWRVGIYNSPLHF. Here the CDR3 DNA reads TGTGCCTGGAGGGTGGGGATCTATAATTCACCCCTCCACTTT.

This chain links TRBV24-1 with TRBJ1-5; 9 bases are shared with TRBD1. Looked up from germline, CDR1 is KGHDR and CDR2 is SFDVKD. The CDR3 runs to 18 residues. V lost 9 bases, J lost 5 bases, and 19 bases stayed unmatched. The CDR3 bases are TGTGCCACCTCGACGACGGGACAGGGCATCTGGGGGGATCAGCCCCAGCATTTT. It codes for CATSTTGQGIWGDQPQHF.

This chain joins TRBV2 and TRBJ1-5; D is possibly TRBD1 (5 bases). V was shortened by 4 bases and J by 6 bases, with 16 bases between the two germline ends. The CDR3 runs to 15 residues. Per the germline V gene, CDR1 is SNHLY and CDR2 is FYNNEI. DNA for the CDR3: TGTGCCAGCAGTGTGGGAGGGGCCAAGGGTCAGCCCCAGCATTTT. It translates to CASSVGGAKGQPQHF.

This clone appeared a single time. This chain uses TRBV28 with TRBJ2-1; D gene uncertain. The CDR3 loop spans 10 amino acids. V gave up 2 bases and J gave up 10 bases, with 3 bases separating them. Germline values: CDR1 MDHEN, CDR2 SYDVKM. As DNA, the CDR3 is TGTGCCAGCAGTTTACGGGAGCAGTTCTTC. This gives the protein CASSLREQFF.

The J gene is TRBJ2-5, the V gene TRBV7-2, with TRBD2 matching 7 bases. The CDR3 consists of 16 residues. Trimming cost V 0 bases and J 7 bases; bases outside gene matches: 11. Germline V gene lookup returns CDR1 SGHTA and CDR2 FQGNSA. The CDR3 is CASSLARPASGGTQYF. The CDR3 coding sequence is TGTGCCAGCAGCTTAGCGCGGCCGGCCTCGGGAGGGACCCAGTACTTC.

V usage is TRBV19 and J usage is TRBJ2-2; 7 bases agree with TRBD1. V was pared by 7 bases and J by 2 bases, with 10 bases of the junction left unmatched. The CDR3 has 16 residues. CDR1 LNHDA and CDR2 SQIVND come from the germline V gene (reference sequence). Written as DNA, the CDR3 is TGTGCCAGTACGCCCCGTAACAGGGGAAACACCGGGGAGCTGTTTTTT. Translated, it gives CASTPRNRGNTGELFF.

The CDR3 DNA sequence: TGTGCCAGCAGTTTGTTACCAAACACCATATATTTT. It translates to CASSLLPNTIYF. The gene calls are TRBV28 and TRBJ1-3; D is uncertain. Per the germline V gene, CDR1 is MDHEN and CDR2 is SYDVKM. V lost 3 bases to trimming and J lost 6 bases, with 6 bases between them. This CDR3 is built from 12 residues.

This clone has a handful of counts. CDR3 in DNA: TGCGCCAGCAGCTCGCAGACAGGGGCCAACTACGAGCAGTACTTC. The encoded protein is CASSSQTGANYEQYF. V gene TRBV5-1 combines with J gene TRBJ2-7; 8 bases map to TRBD1. CDR3 length equals 15 residues. The germline gives CDR1 SGHRS, CDR2 YFSETQ. V was pared by 3 bases and J by 3 bases, with 8 bases of the junction left unmatched.

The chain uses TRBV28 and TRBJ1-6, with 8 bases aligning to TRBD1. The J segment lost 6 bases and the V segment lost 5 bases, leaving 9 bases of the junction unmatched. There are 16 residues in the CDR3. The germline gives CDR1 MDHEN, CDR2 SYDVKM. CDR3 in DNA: TGTGCCAGCAGTACTCTCGGACAGGGCCTTAATTCACCCCTCCACTTT. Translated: CASSTLGQGLNSPLHF. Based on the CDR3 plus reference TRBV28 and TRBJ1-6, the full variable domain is DVKVTQSSRYLVKRTGEKVFLECVQDMDHENMFWYRQDPGLGLRLIYFSYDVKMKEKGDIPEGYSVSREKKERFSLILESASTNQTSMYLCASSTLGQGLNSPLHFGNGTRLTVT.

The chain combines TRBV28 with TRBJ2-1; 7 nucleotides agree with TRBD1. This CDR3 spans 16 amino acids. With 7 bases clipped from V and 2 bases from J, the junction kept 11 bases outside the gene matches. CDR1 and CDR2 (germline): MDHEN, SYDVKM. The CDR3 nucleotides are TGTGCCAGCACCTTAGGGACAGCCCGAACCTACAATGAGCAGTTCTTC. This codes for CASTLGTARTYNEQFF. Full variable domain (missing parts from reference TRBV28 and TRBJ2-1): DVKVTQSSRYLVKRTGEKVFLECVQDMDHENMFWYRQDPGLGLRLIYFSYDVKMKEKGDIPEGYSVSREKKERFSLILESASTNQTSMYLCASTLGTARTYNEQFFGPGTRLTVL.

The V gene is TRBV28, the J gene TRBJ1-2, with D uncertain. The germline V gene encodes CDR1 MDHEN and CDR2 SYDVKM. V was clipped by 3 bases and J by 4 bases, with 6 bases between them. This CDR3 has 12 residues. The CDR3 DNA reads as TGTGCCAGCAGTTTTGGCGTCTATGGCTACACCTTC. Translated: CASSFGVYGYTF.